This T cell receptor beta chain stems from a study of technical replicates of blood from a few donors (dated by TCRdb to about 2017). The cysteine opens and the phenylalanine closes a CDR3 of 11 amino acids. The sequence is cut down to CDR3 DNA, 33 bases in frame from base 1. In the germline V gene, CDR1 corresponds to MNHNS and CDR2 to SASEGT. V is pared back by 8 bases and J by 7 bases, with 9 bases lying between the germline termini. For this clone: Its cognate antigen has yet to be identified. Per-base qualities were not stored, and no clone one base away is much larger.

The method behind the library was the immunoSEQ multiplex PCR assay. Here the immuneACCESS table is served through TCRdb, limited to in-frame sequences with V and J called. Missing clones are a known gap in these copies; in checked studies unresolved V genes cover under half, and the rest lacks a known reason. Within this sample are over 90,000 clones, with approximately 96% of them counted one time only. The top ten clonotypes cover less than 0.45% of the sample. This sequence uses TRBV6-1 and TRBJ1-5; matching of 5 bases hints at TRBD1 as the D gene. What was sequenced was T cells isolated from PBMCs. The sequence was collected from a human donor in good health. The nucleotide sequence reads as follows: TGTGCCAGCTTACAGGACCAGCCCCAGCATTTT. Its product reads: CASLQDQPQHF.